One and the same sample provided the 5 T cell receptor beta chains below, sequenced in a study of human T cells and chemical hapten exposure. TCRdb fed the RACE reads into MiXCR, producing one record per CDR3 protein. The table has over 80,000 distinct CDR3 sequences, about 11% seen once. This sample's time point: patch test 3, about 24 weeks after DPC sensitization. The treatment here: therapeutic diphenylcyclopropenone sensitization with weekly scalp DPC. The sample consisted of whole blood, taken in connection with sensitization to the hapten diphenylcyclopropenone (DPC). Receptor source: a woman between 25 and 40 years old with alopecia areata. Some clones in this sample may be carry-over from other donors' samples.

CDR3 loop: CASSLTGQQETQYF. Here the CDR3 DNA reads TGTGCCAGCTCACTTACGGGACAGCAAGAGACCCAGTACTTC. The chain carries TRBV18 and TRBJ2-5; TRBD1 aligns across 7 bases. CDR1 is KGHSH, CDR2 LQKENI, per germline. V shed 4 bases and J 2 bases; nucleotides not matched to a gene: 4. This CDR3 is 14 amino acids long.

This clonotype has more than one count but fewer than ten. V is TRBV4-1 and J is TRBJ2-5, with D unresolved. Germline V gene sequence: CDR1 MGHRA, CDR2 YSYEKL. This CDR3 region has 13 residues. With 1 base removed from V and 4 bases from J, the gap between germline ends came to 7 bases. In nucleotides, the CDR3 is TGCGCCAGCAGCCAAGGGACCTCAGAGACCCAGTACTTC. It encodes CASSQGTSETQYF.

As concerns this clonotype: Possible read error: a much larger clone is one base away. This chain connects TRBV29-1 to TRBJ1-1; 9 bases agree with TRBD1. Unmatched junction bases numbered 10, after V lost 7 bases and J lost 1 base. The CDR3 is made up of 15 amino acids. CDR1 is SQVTM, CDR2 ANQGSEA, per germline. The CDR3 protein is CSDSKGTGRNTEAFF. CDR3 bases: TGCAGCGACTCCAAAGGGACAGGGCGGAACACTGAAGCTTTCTTT. Based on the CDR3 plus reference TRBV29-1 and TRBJ1-1, the full variable domain is SAVISQKPSRDICQRGTSLTIQCQVDSQVTMMFWYRQQPGQSLTLIATANQGSEATYESGFVIDKFPISRPNLTFSTLTVSNMSPEDSSIYLCSDSKGTGRNTEAFFGQGTRLTVV.

Ten or more counts support this clonotype. The chain employs TRBV20-1 and TRBJ2-3; 7 nucleotides agree with TRBD1. This CDR3 spans 16 amino acids. CDR1 and CDR2 (germline): DFQATT, SNEGSKA (reference sequence). V shed 0 bases, J shed 2 bases, and the junction held 8 bases outside the gene matches. The DNA of the CDR3 is TGCAGTGCTAGAGATCAGAAGGGGGCGATCACAGATACGCAGTATTTT. Translating it yields CSARDQKGAITDTQYF.

In regard to this clonotype: With a much larger clone just one base away, this may be a read error. The V gene is TRBV4-1, the J gene TRBJ1-2, with D perhaps matching TRBD1 (5 bases). CDR3 size: 13 residues. Trimming took 4 bases from V and 6 from J, leaving 12 bases between them. Germline loops: CDR1 MGHRA, CDR2 YSYEKL. Written as DNA, the CDR3 is TGCGCCAGCAGCCGAGAGGGACTTCATGGCTACACCTTC. It specifies CASSREGLHGYTF.